These 32 T cell receptor beta chains share one sample of origin, sequenced in a study of blood T cell repertoires in COVID-19. Assay used: immunoSEQ multiplex PCR; TCRdb lists only in-frame clones, some missing. The sample includes hundreds of thousands of clones, roughly 86% of them seen just once. The sample taken for sequencing was PBMCs or T cells enriched from blood (not recorded which). Receptors were obtained from a woman aged 40 to 49 with acute COVID-19.

The rearrangement uses TRBV7-9 and TRBJ2-4, with TRBD1 matching over 7 bases. Germline V gene sequence: CDR1 SEHNR, CDR2 FQNEAQ (reference sequence). With 1 base clipped from V and 0 bases from J, the junction kept 3 bases outside the gene matches. The CDR3 spans 16 residues. The CDR3 DNA follows: TGTGCCAGCAGCTTAGAAGCAGGGGGAGCCAAAAACATTCAGTACTTC. Protein sequence: CASSLEAGGAKNIQYF.

The chain is built from TRBV10-3 and TRBJ2-6, with D unclear. Deletions cut 3 bases from V and 0 bases from J, with 6 bases between. Germline CDR1 and CDR2: ENHRY and SYGVKD. The CDR3 runs to 15 residues. CDR3 in DNA: TGTGCCATCAGTGATGAGTACTCTGGGGCCAACGTCCTGACTTTC. Translated, it gives CAISDEYSGANVLTF.

Concerning this clone itself: One end of the junction fails to match germline, which may point to a read error. Other DNA sequences in the sample encode the same CDR3. The CDR3 nucleotides read TGTGCCTGGAGTGCAGGGGGCAACCAGCCCCAGCATTTT. Its protein product is CAWSAGGNQPQHF. This chain uses TRBV30 with TRBJ1-5, with 8 nucleotides matching TRBD1. Germline lookup yields CDR1 GTSNPN and CDR2 SVGIG (reference sequence). This CDR3 is 13 amino acids long.

In DNA form, the CDR3 reads TGTGCCAGCAGCCAAACGTTTAGCGGGGGGGAAGAGACCCAGTACTTC. Translated: CASSQTFSGGEETQYF. The chain is built from TRBV4-2 and TRBJ2-5, with 11 bases lining up with TRBD2. There are 16 residues in the CDR3. J gave up 3 bases and V 2 bases, and 5 bases lay outside the gene matches. Germline V gene lookup returns CDR1 LGHNA and CDR2 YNFKEQ.

The genes are TRBV6-1 and TRBJ1-1; D may be TRBD1 (5 bases). The CDR3 is 12 amino acids. Looked up from germline, CDR1 is MNHNS and CDR2 is SASEGT. V lost 5 bases and J lost 7, with 11 bases in between. CDR3 DNA sequence: TGTGCCAGCAGTAACGACAGCTTTGAAGCTTTCTTT. Encoded protein: CASSNDSFEAFF.

The chain combines TRBV24-1 with TRBJ2-4; 9 bases are shared with TRBD1. Germline lookup yields CDR1 KGHDR and CDR2 SFDVKD. V lost 5 bases to trimming and J lost 6 bases; unmatched junction nucleotides: 4. This CDR3 is built from 14 residues. The CDR3 loop is CATSAGQGLNIQYF. The CDR3 bases are TGTGCCACCAGTGCCGGACAGGGGTTAAACATTCAGTACTTC.

CDR3 nucleotides: TGTGCCAGTAAGGAAAGGCAGGGTCAGACAGATACGCAGTATTTT. It codes for CASKERQGQTDTQYF. The chain couples TRBV19 to TRBJ2-3; tentatively, D is TRBD1 (5 bases). The CDR3 runs to 15 residues. V was clipped by 7 bases and J by 3 bases, with 17 bases between them. Germline lookup yields CDR1 LNHDA and CDR2 SQIVND (reference sequence).

V is TRBV30 and J is TRBJ1-1, with 10 bases matching TRBD1. V was clipped by 2 bases and J by 6 bases; unmatched bases: 9. The V gene's germline CDR1 is GTSNPN and CDR2 SVGIG (reference sequence). This CDR3 is built from 15 residues. In DNA form, the CDR3 reads TGTGCCTGGAGTTTCGGGACAGGGGAAGGGTCTGAAGCTTTCTTT. Its protein is CAWSFGTGEGSEAFF.

J is TRBJ1-4 and V is TRBV5-1; the D gene is possibly TRBD1 (5 bases). Trimming shortened V by 5 bases and J by 4 bases, and 9 bases separated the two germline ends. CDR3 length equals 13 residues. Germline CDR1 and CDR2: SGHRS and YFSETQ. The CDR3 DNA reads as TGCGCCAGCAGTGGGGGGGATAATGAAAAACTGTTTTTT. Residues: CASSGGDNEKLFF. Combining the CDR3 with reference TRBV5-1 and TRBJ1-4 gives the whole variable domain KAGVTQTPRYLIKTRGQQVTLSCSPISGHRSVSWYQQTPGQGLQFLFEYFSETQRNKGNFPGRFSGRQFSNSRSEMNVSTLELGDSALYLCASSGGDNEKLFFGSGTQLSVL.

For the CDR3, the DNA is TGTGCCAGTAGTCCCCGACAGGGTGGCCTGCCCCAGCATTTT. This translates into CASSPRQGGLPQHF. The chain combines TRBV19 with TRBJ1-5; 7 bases fit TRBD1. The CDR3 extends over 14 amino acids. Per germline, CDR1 LNHDA and CDR2 SQIVND (reference sequence). V dropped 5 bases and J dropped 9; count of bases not matched to a gene: 10.

The chain joins TRBV7-2 to TRBJ2-3; a possible D gene is TRBD2 (5 bases). The CDR3 contains 13 residues. Trimming cost V 4 bases and J 3 bases, with 8 bases left between them. Germline V gene lookup returns CDR1 SGHTA and CDR2 FQGNSA. CDR3 coding DNA: TGTGCCAGCAGCTCCCGGGATACAGATACGCAGTATTTT. As protein: CASSSRDTDTQYF.

This clone turned up a few times. The genes are TRBV5-6 and TRBJ2-3, with TRBD2 matching 8 bases. V was clipped by 2 bases and J by 1 base; unmatched bases: 15. Germline-derived CDR1 and CDR2 are SGHDT and YYEEEE. The CDR3 length is 19 residues. CDR3 bases: TGTGCCAGCAGCTTCTCCCCCAGCGGGGGACGAGTCGGCACAGATACGCAGTATTTT. It encodes CASSFSPSGGRVGTDTQYF.

The rearrangement joins TRBV11-2 to TRBJ2-7; 8 positions match TRBD1. The V and J ends lost 4 bases and 5 bases, in that order; junction bases with no gene match: 16. This CDR3 comprises 17 residues. The germline CDR1 and CDR2 sequences are SGHAT and FQNNGV. This chain's CDR3 is CASSSTNRTGFHDEQYF. The CDR3, as DNA: TGTGCCAGCAGCTCAACAAACAGGACAGGGTTTCATGACGAGCAGTACTTC.

The V call is TRBV3-1 (or the pseudogene TRBV3-2), the J call TRBJ2-7; 8 bases are shared with TRBD1. V shed 5 bases, J shed 0 bases, and the junction held 9 bases outside the gene matches. CDR3 length: 16 residues. CDR1 LGHDT and CDR2 YNNKEL come from the germline V gene (reference sequence). For the CDR3, the DNA is TGTGCCAGCAGCTCCCGTTGGACAGGGCTCTCCTACGAGCAGTACTTC. It translates to CASSSRWTGLSYEQYF.

The chain has TRBV3-1 (or the pseudogene TRBV3-2) and TRBJ1-2, with 8 bases fitting TRBD1. Germline V gene sequence: CDR1 LGHDT, CDR2 YNNKEL (reference sequence). The CDR3 is 15 residues long. The trim removed 3 bases at V and 5 bases at J, leaving 8 bases unmatched. CDR3 nucleotides: TGTGCCAGCAGCCAGCCGGGACAGGAGTTATATGGCTACACCTTC. Protein sequence: CASSQPGQELYGYTF.

This chain connects TRBV5-4 to TRBJ2-3; tentatively, D is TRBD2 (6 bases). V lost 0 bases and J 2 bases, leaving 7 bases between the germline ends. The germline V gene has CDR1 SGHNT and CDR2 YYREEE (reference sequence). CDR3 length: 14 amino acids. CDR3 nucleotides: TGTGCCAGCAGCTTGGGCGGGACCACAGATACGCAGTATTTT. Translated, it gives CASSLGGTTDTQYF.

The chain recombines TRBV29-1 with TRBJ1-1; 7 positions match TRBD1. With V trimmed by 5 bases and J by 1 base, 4 bases remained unmatched. Per germline, CDR1 SQVTM and CDR2 ANQGSEA. The CDR3 has 13 amino acids. CDR3 in DNA: TGCAGCGTTAGAGGGACAGCGAACACTGAAGCTTTCTTT. Translated, it gives CSVRGTANTEAFF.

The genes are TRBV6-5 and TRBJ2-7; D possibly corresponds to TRBD1 (6 bases). Trimming pared 6 bases from V and 3 bases from J, leaving 15 bases between. In germline, CDR1 is MNHEY, CDR2 SVGAGI. This CDR3 has 14 amino acids. The CDR3 DNA reads as TGTGCCAGCAGCACAGGGAGCACTTTCTACGAGCAGTACTTC. This encodes CASSTGSTFYEQYF.

About this clone itself: Other nucleotide sequences in the sample specify the same CDR3. The chain recombines TRBV5-1 with TRBJ2-7; TRBD1 matches at 11 bases. The germline V gene has CDR1 SGHRS and CDR2 YFSETQ. This CDR3 is 14 amino acids long. J was trimmed by 6 bases and V by 4 bases; bases with no gene match: 6. The CDR3 coding sequence is TGCGCCAGCAGCACCGGGACAGGGGGGCTCGAGCAGTACTTC. This codes for CASSTGTGGLEQYF.

The chain carries TRBV19 and TRBJ1-1; possible D gene TRBD1, 5 bases. The CDR3 length is 14 residues. CDR1 and CDR2 from the germline V gene are LNHDA and SQIVND (reference sequence). Trimming shortened V by 5 bases and J by 0 bases, and 10 bases separated the two germline ends. CDR3 DNA: TGTGCCAGTAGTTGGGGGGGACTGAACACTGAAGCTTTCTTT. It encodes CASSWGGLNTEAFF.

V and J are TRBV7-9 and TRBJ1-4, with 7 bases that match TRBD1. The trim removed 5 bases at V and 3 bases at J, leaving 9 bases unmatched. The CDR3 covers 16 residues. The V gene's germline CDR1 is SEHNR and CDR2 FQNEAQ (reference sequence). CDR3 sequence reads: CASSAKGQLSNEKLFF. In DNA, the CDR3 is TGTGCCAGCAGCGCTAAGGGACAGCTCTCTAATGAAAAACTGTTTTTT.

The chain uses TRBV24-1 and TRBJ1-2; D perhaps matches TRBD1 (5 bases). The CDR3 runs to 14 residues. From germline, CDR1 is KGHDR and CDR2 SFDVKD. Trimming shortened V by 4 bases and J by 4 bases, and 12 bases separated the two germline ends. DNA of the CDR3: TGTGCCACCAGTGACTCTGACAGTGTCTATGGCTACACCTTC. Residues: CATSDSDSVYGYTF.

This clone was observed a single time. This chain joins TRBV5-1 and TRBJ2-5, with D perhaps TRBD2 (7 bases). The CDR3 is made up of 16 amino acids. In germline, CDR1 is SGHRS, CDR2 YFSETQ. The ends were cut back, 0 bases at V and 5 bases at J, with 17 bases in the middle. CDR3 region: CASSLEGGRSGETQYF. The CDR3 nucleotides read TGCGCCAGCAGCTTGGAGGGGGGGAGATCGGGCGAGACCCAGTACTTC. Looking up the rest from reference TRBV5-1 and TRBJ2-5 gives the full variable domain: KAGVTQTPRYLIKTRGQQVTLSCSPISGHRSVSWYQQTPGQGLQFLFEYFSETQRNKGNFPGRFSGRQFSNSRSEMNVSTLELGDSALYLCASSLEGGRSGETQYFGPGTRLLVL.

This chain joins TRBV5-6 and TRBJ1-1; D remains unclear. Germline V CDR1 and CDR2: SGHDT, YYEEEE. V dropped 1 base and J dropped 1 base, with 11 bases sitting between them. The CDR3 sequence is 15 residues long. The CDR3 DNA follows: TGTGCCAGCAGCTTGTATAGGGCGGGGAACACTGAAGCTTTCTTT. It is translated as CASSLYRAGNTEAFF.

The chain couples TRBV5-4 to TRBJ2-6; D ambiguous. The germline V and J ends were trimmed by 3 bases and 0 bases, with 7 bases remaining between them. The CDR3 covers 15 residues. CDR1 is SGHNT, CDR2 YYREEE, per germline (reference sequence). The CDR3 sequence is CASSSRFSGANVLTF. The CDR3 bases are TGTGCCAGCAGCTCCCGGTTCTCTGGGGCCAACGTCCTGACTTTC.

This clone has a handful of counts. The J gene is TRBJ1-5, the V gene TRBV5-5, with 12 bases matching TRBD1. There are 14 residues in the CDR3. The V segment lost 6 bases and the J segment 9 bases; nucleotides outside the gene matches: 7. CDR1 and CDR2 (germline): SGHKS, YYEKEE (reference sequence). CDR3 protein: CASTLGTGGLPQHF. DNA for the CDR3: TGTGCCAGCACCCTCGGGACAGGGGGCTTGCCCCAGCATTTT.

V gene TRBV29-1 combines with J gene TRBJ2-5; perhaps TRBD2 as D (6 bases). Germline-derived CDR1 and CDR2 are SQVTM and ANQGSEA. The CDR3 contains 13 residues. Trimming cost V 3 bases and J 4 bases, with 12 bases left between them. The CDR3 DNA is TGCAGCGTTGATTTAGGGAGGAGAGAGACCCAGTACTTC. It translates to CSVDLGRRETQYF.

This sequence joins TRBV5-8 and TRBJ2-7, with D perhaps TRBD1 (8 bases). The CDR3 length is 18 residues. The V end lost 4 bases, the J end lost 3 bases, and 26 bases lay between the germline ends. From germline, CDR1 is SGHTS and CDR2 YDEGEE. The CDR3: CASSPYGGGQAEHYEQYF. CDR3 nucleotides: TGTGCCAGCAGCCCTTACGGCGGGGGACAGGCCGAACACTACGAGCAGTACTTC. The full variable domain, its missing parts supplied by reference TRBV5-8 and TRBJ2-7, is EAGVTQSPTHLIKTRGQQATLRCSPISGHTSVYWYQQALGLGLQFLLWYDEGEERNRGNFPPRFSGRQFPNYSSELNVNALELEDSALYLCASSPYGGGQAEHYEQYFGPGTRLTVT.

The chain has TRBV24-1 and TRBJ2-3; TRBD2 matches at 10 bases. J was trimmed by 0 bases and V by 4 bases; bases with no gene match: 6. Germline values: CDR1 KGHDR, CDR2 SFDVKD. The CDR3 loop spans 17 amino acids. This CDR3 is CATSDTRTSGSTDTQYF. CDR3 bases: TGTGCCACCAGTGACACCAGGACTAGCGGAAGCACAGATACGCAGTATTTT.

The chain couples TRBV7-2 to TRBJ2-7, with D perhaps matching TRBD2 (7 bases). The V gene lost 0 bases and the J gene lost 6 bases, with 12 bases spanning the gap. Germline-derived CDR1 and CDR2 are SGHTA and FQGNSA. The CDR3 is made up of 14 amino acids. CDR3 DNA: TGTGCCAGCAGCTTAGCGGGGGGGGCCGGCGAGCAGTACTTC. It specifies CASSLAGGAGEQYF.

CDR3 protein: CASSLPRMGQGIAPGDTQYF. The CDR3, as DNA: TGCGCCAGCAGCTTGCCCAGGATGGGACAGGGGATAGCTCCGGGCGATACGCAGTATTTT. J is TRBJ2-3 and V is TRBV5-1; the match to TRBD1 covers 10 bases. The V gene end was trimmed by 1 base and the J gene end by 6 bases; junction bases not matched to a gene: 20. Germline V gene data show CDR1 as SGHRS and CDR2 as YFSETQ. The CDR3 length is 20 residues.

The chain joins TRBV10-2 to TRBJ2-2; 7 nucleotides align to TRBD2. The ends lost 3 bases at V and 7 bases at J; junction bases unmatched: 5. This CDR3 is 14 amino acids long. Germline V CDR1 and CDR2: WSHSY, SAAADI. The CDR3 reads CASSEGRGVGELFF. The CDR3 DNA reads as TGCGCCAGCAGTGAAGGGAGGGGCGTCGGGGAGCTGTTTTTT.